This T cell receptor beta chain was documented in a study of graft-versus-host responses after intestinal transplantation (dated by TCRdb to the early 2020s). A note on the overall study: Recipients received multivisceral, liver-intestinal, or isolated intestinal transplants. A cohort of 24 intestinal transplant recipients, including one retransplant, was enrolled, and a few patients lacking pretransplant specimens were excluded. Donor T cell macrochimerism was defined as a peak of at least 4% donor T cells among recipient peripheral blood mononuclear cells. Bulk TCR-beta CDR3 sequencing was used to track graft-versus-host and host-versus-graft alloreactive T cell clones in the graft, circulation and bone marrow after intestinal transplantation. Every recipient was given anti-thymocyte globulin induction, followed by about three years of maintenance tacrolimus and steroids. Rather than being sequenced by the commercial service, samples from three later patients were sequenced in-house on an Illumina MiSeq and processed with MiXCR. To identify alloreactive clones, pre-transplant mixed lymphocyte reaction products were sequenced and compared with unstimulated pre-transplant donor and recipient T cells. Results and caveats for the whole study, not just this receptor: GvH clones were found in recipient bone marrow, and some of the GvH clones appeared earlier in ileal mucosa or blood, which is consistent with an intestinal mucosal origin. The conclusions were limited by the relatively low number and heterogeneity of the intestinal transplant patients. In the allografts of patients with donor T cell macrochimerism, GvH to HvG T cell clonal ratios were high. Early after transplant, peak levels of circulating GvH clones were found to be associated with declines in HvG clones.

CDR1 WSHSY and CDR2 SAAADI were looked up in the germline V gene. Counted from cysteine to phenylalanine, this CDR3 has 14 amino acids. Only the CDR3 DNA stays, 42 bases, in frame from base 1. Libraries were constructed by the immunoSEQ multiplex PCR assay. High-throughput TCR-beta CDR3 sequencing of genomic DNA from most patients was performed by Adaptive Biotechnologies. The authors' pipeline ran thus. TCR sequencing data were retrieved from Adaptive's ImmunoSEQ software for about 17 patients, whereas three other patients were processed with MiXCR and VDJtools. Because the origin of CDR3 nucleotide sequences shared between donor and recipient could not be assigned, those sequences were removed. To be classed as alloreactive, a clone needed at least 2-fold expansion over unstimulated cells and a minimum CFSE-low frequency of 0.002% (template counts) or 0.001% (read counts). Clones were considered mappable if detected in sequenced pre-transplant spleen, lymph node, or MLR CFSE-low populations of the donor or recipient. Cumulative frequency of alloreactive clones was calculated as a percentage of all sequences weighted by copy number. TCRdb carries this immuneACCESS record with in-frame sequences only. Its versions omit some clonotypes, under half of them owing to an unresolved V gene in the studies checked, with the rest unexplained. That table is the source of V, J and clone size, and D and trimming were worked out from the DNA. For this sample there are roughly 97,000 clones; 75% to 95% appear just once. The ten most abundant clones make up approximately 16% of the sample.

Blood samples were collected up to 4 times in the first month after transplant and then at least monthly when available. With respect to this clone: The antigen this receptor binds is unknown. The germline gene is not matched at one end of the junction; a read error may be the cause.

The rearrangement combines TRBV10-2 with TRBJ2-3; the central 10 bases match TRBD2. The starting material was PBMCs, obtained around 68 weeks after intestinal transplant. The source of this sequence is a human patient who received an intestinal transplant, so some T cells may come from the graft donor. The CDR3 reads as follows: CASRRATSGDELDF. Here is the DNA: TGCGCCAGCAGGAGGGCAACTAGCGGGGATGAATTGGATTTT.